These 27 T cell receptor beta chains originate from one sample sequenced in a study of shared clonotypes between healthy human individuals (dated by TCRdb to about 2020). CD8 naive samples consisted of CD45RO-negative cells that were positively selected for CCR7, yielding a CD45RA+CCR7+ population without TemRA cells. Preparation of the library involved the immunoSEQ multiplex PCR assay. TCRdb stores this immuneACCESS table with in-frame sequences only. Part of the clones is absent; in the studies checked, under half of the shortfall reflects unresolved V genes, and no reason is known for the rest. The sample contains about 2.1 million clones, 93% of them found a single time. Around 1.7% of the sample belongs to the ten largest clones. Specimen: naive CD8+ T cells from PBMCs. The cell subset or site label on this specimen signifies: CD45RA+CCR7+. These receptors were taken from a man aged 18-30 years in good health. Some clones in this sample may be carry-over from other donors' samples.

The chain employs TRBV7-3 and TRBJ2-7, with D unresolved. Trimming cost V 5 bases and J 7 bases, with 18 bases left between them. The V gene's germline CDR1 is SGHTA and CDR2 FQGTGA. The CDR3 is made up of 14 amino acids. CDR3 coding DNA: TGTGCCAGCAGCCAGAAAAACGGGCTCGGAGAGCAGTACTTC. This encodes CASSQKNGLGEQYF.

The V and J genes are TRBV11-2 and TRBJ2-7; D not certain. The germline V gene encodes CDR1 SGHAT and CDR2 FQNNGV. Trimming cost V 5 bases and J 3 bases, with 11 bases left between them. This CDR3 has 13 amino acids. The chain's CDR3 is CASSPTEDYEQYF. DNA of the CDR3: TGTGCCAGCAGCCCGACGGAAGACTACGAGCAGTACTTC.

This rearrangement joins TRBV27 to TRBJ1-5, with TRBD1 identical over 9 bases. CDR3 length equals 17 residues. J was trimmed by 3 bases and V by 6 bases; bases with no gene match: 12. The germline CDR1 and CDR2 sequences are MNHEY and SMNVEV (reference sequence). CDR3 coding DNA: TGTGCCAGCAGCTCCCACCGGGACAGGGATTCCAATCAGCCCCAGCATTTT. Residues: CASSSHRDRDSNQPQHF.

The chain combines TRBV5-4 with TRBJ2-2; no firm D call. Germline V CDR1 and CDR2: SGHNT, YYREEE (reference sequence). The ends were cut back, 0 bases at V and 5 bases at J, with 8 bases in the middle. The CDR3 totals 14 residues. CDR3 protein: CASSLARGTGELFF. CDR3 sequence (DNA): TGTGCCAGCAGCTTGGCCCGAGGAACCGGGGAGCTGTTTTTT.

This chain uses TRBV7-9 with TRBJ2-7, with a possible D match to TRBD1 (6 bases). The CDR3 consists of 16 residues. Germline V gene lookup returns CDR1 SEHNR and CDR2 FQNEAQ (reference sequence). Trimming pared 0 bases from V and 2 bases from J, leaving 14 bases between. The DNA of the CDR3 is TGTGCCAGCAGCTTAGCGAAGGCAGGGGCTCCCTACGAGCAGTACTTC. Translated, it gives CASSLAKAGAPYEQYF.

V is TRBV14 and J is TRBJ2-3; 13 nucleotides match TRBD2. The CDR3 covers 17 residues. V gave up 2 bases and J gave up 5 bases; unmatched junction bases: 7. The germline CDR1 and CDR2 sequences are SGHDN and FVKESK. CDR3 DNA sequence: TGTGCCAGCAGCCAAACTGGACTAGCGGGAGTGGAAGATACGCAGTATTTT. Translation: CASSQTGLAGVEDTQYF.

This chain links TRBV6-5 with TRBJ1-2; 8 bases line up with TRBD1. J was trimmed by 8 bases and V by 1 base; bases with no gene match: 3. The germline V gene encodes CDR1 MNHEY and CDR2 SVGAGI. CDR3 length equals 13 residues. The CDR3 spells CASSYWTGNGYTF. DNA of the CDR3: TGTGCCAGCAGTTACTGGACAGGGAACGGCTACACCTTC.

The chain joins TRBV9 to TRBJ2-7, with D tentatively TRBD1 (7 bases). CDR3 length: 14 residues. Per germline, CDR1 SGDLS and CDR2 YYNGEE. The V and J ends lost 7 bases and 2 bases respectively, with 16 bases between them. The CDR3 DNA sequence: TGTGCCAGCGGTGGAGGGGGCGAGGCCTACGAGCAGTACTTC. Amino acids: CASGGGGEAYEQYF.

This chain links TRBV5-6 with TRBJ2-1; D perhaps matches TRBD2 (6 bases). The CDR3 runs 15 residues. With 4 bases removed from V and 6 bases from J, the gap between germline ends came to 17 bases. CDR1 and CDR2 (germline): SGHDT, YYEEEE. The CDR3 loop reads CASSLGLGGINEQFF. In DNA, the CDR3 is TGTGCCAGCAGCCTAGGCTTGGGCGGGATCAATGAGCAGTTCTTC.

The chain is built from TRBV4-1 and TRBJ2-1, with 14 bases matching TRBD2. V lost 1 base to trimming and J lost 6 bases; unmatched junction nucleotides: 2. CDR1 is MGHRA and CDR2 is YSYEKL in the germline V gene. There are 16 residues in the CDR3. CDR3 sequence (DNA): TGCGCCAGCAGCCAAGCGACTAGCGGGAGGGTCAATGAGCAGTTCTTC. Translated, it gives CASSQATSGRVNEQFF.

The rearrangement joins TRBV9 to TRBJ2-6, with D tentatively TRBD2 (6 bases). The CDR3 runs 18 residues. Germline lookup yields CDR1 SGDLS and CDR2 YYNGEE. V was cut by 4 bases and J by 0 bases, with 17 bases left in between. The CDR3 sequence: CASSYDRLGGSGANVLTF. The CDR3 DNA is TGTGCCAGCAGCTACGACAGACTCGGGGGCTCTGGGGCCAACGTCCTGACTTTC.

This clone was picked up one time. The chain is built from TRBV7-2 and TRBJ2-1, with D possibly being TRBD1 (7 bases). The V gene's germline CDR1 is SGHTA and CDR2 FQGNSA. The CDR3 consists of 16 residues. Trimming cost V 1 base and J 4 bases, with 14 bases left between them. In DNA, the CDR3 is TGTGCCAGCAGCTTAGTTGGCGGGACAGTATACAATGAGCAGTTCTTC. Protein sequence: CASSLVGGTVYNEQFF.

The J gene is TRBJ2-7, the V gene TRBV2, with TRBD2 matching 13 bases. The CDR3 has 14 amino acids. Germline V gives CDR1 SNHLY, CDR2 FYNNEI. The junction had 3 bases not matched to a gene; V was cut back by 7 bases and J by 3 bases. The CDR3 DNA is TGTGCCAGCAAGGGGACTAGCGGGGACTACGAGCAGTACTTC. Amino acids: CASKGTSGDYEQYF.

The V and J genes are TRBV7-9 and TRBJ2-1; 12 bases match TRBD2. The J segment lost 7 bases and the V segment lost 3 bases, leaving 7 bases of the junction unmatched. Germline CDR1 SEHNR, CDR2 FQNEAQ (reference sequence). The CDR3 extends over 16 amino acids. CDR3 sequence: CASSFGLAGPNNEQFF. CDR3 in DNA: TGTGCCAGCAGCTTCGGACTAGCGGGGCCTAATAATGAGCAGTTCTTC.

In DNA form, the CDR3 reads TGTGCCAGCAGCTCTGCTTCGTCCTACGAGCAGTACTTC. Encoded protein: CASSSASSYEQYF. The rearrangement joins TRBV7-6 to TRBJ2-7, with unresolved D. V was pared by 4 bases and J by 1 base, with 8 bases between. Looked up from germline, CDR1 is SGHVS and CDR2 is FNYEAQ. CDR3 size: 13 residues.

The chain has TRBV7-9 and TRBJ1-1, with D maybe TRBD1 (5 bases). Germline assignment: CDR1 SEHNR and CDR2 FQNEAQ (reference sequence). V lost 3 bases and J 1 base, leaving 9 bases between the germline ends. The CDR3 spans 14 residues. CDR3 DNA: TGTGCCAGCAGCTTGTGGGGCGAGAACACTGAAGCTTTCTTT. This gives the protein CASSLWGENTEAFF.

This rearrangement joins TRBV19 to TRBJ2-6; no clear D. V was clipped by 5 bases and J by 4 bases, with 9 bases between them. CDR3 length: 14 residues. The V gene's germline CDR1 is LNHDA and CDR2 SQIVND (reference sequence). The CDR3 loop is CASSPGEGANVLTF. CDR3 bases: TGTGCCAGTAGTCCCGGAGAGGGGGCCAACGTCCTGACTTTC. The full variable domain, its missing parts supplied by reference TRBV19 and TRBJ2-6, is DGGITQSPKYLFRKEGQNVTLSCEQNLNHDAMYWYRQDPGQGLRLIYYSQIVNDFQKGDIAEGYSVSREKKESFPLTVTSAQKNPTAFYLCASSPGEGANVLTFGAGSRLTVL.

With respect to this clone: One end of the junction is discordant with germline, which a read error may explain. The V gene is TRBV7-8, the J gene TRBJ1-1; possible D gene TRBD1, 5 bases. Germline V gene lookup returns CDR1 SGHVS and CDR2 FQNEAQ. The CDR3 consists of 14 residues. Here the CDR3 DNA reads TGTGCCAGCGGCTTCGGGGGAGAAAACACTGAAGCTTTCTTT. Its translation: CASGFGGENTEAFF.

As DNA, the CDR3 is TGTGCCAGCAGGGGACGGGACAGCACCTACGAGCAGTACTTC. It translates to CASRGRDSTYEQYF. The J gene is TRBJ2-7, the V gene TRBV27; 7 bases map to TRBD1. V was clipped by 6 bases and J by 2 bases; unmatched bases: 7. The CDR3 length is 14 residues. The germline V gene has CDR1 MNHEY and CDR2 SMNVEV (reference sequence).

The rearrangement joins TRBV7-7 to TRBJ2-5, with a possible D match to TRBD2 (6 bases). Germline assignment: CDR1 SSHAT and CDR2 FNYEAQ (reference sequence). Between the trimmed V and J ends, which lost 4 bases and 5 bases, there was a span of 14 bases. CDR3 length equals 14 residues. As DNA, the CDR3 is TGTGCCAGCAGCTACGAGGCGGGGTGGGAGACCCAGTACTTC. It specifies CASSYEAGWETQYF.

The chain employs TRBV5-4 and TRBJ1-2, with D maybe TRBD1 (6 bases). V lost 3 bases and J lost 4, with 16 bases in between. Germline assignment: CDR1 SGHNT and CDR2 YYREEE (reference sequence). This CDR3 is 15 amino acids long. The DNA for the CDR3 is TGTGCCAGCAGCTCCTTGGTGGGGGCAATCTATGGCTACACCTTC. This gives the protein CASSSLVGAIYGYTF.

The chain joins TRBV5-1 to TRBJ1-2; D unresolved. The length of the CDR3 is 13 residues. The germline gives CDR1 SGHRS, CDR2 YFSETQ. V lost 2 bases to trimming and J lost 4 bases, with 9 bases between them. CDR3 DNA: TGCGCCAGCAGCTTCTCTGATTCCTATGGCTACACCTTC. Protein product: CASSFSDSYGYTF.

This chain uses TRBV9 with TRBJ1-4; D gene uncertain. Trimming took 3 bases from V and 5 from J, leaving 8 bases between them. Germline CDR1 reads SGDLS; CDR2 reads YYNGEE. This CDR3 is 13 amino acids long. The CDR3 loop is CASSGWMNEKLFF. The CDR3 bases are TGTGCCAGCAGCGGGTGGATGAATGAAAAACTGTTTTTT.

The table lists this clone with a count of one. V usage is TRBV7-2 and J usage is TRBJ2-2, with D perhaps matching TRBD1 (6 bases). The CDR3 contains 13 residues. V lost 6 bases and J 6 bases, leaving 11 bases between the germline ends. Germline lookup yields CDR1 SGHTA and CDR2 FQGNSA. Here the CDR3 DNA reads TGTGCCAGCAGGACAGGCCTATCCGGGGAGCTGTTTTTT. Its protein product is CASRTGLSGELFF.

V usage is TRBV19 and J usage is TRBJ1-1; D perhaps matches TRBD1 (5 bases). Per germline, CDR1 LNHDA and CDR2 SQIVND (reference sequence). The CDR3 loop spans 14 amino acids. V dropped 6 bases and J dropped 7 bases, with 18 bases sitting between them. The CDR3 region is CASSYLPSGNEAFF. In DNA form, the CDR3 reads TGTGCCAGTAGCTACCTGCCCTCAGGGAATGAAGCTTTCTTT.

This chain connects TRBV7-3 to TRBJ2-3; tentative D call: TRBD1 (5 bases). The CDR3 sequence is 15 residues long. V was cut by 1 base and J by 2 bases, with 10 bases left in between. Germline V gene sequence: CDR1 SGHTA, CDR2 FQGTGA. The DNA of the CDR3 is TGTGCCAGCAGCTTAATCAGGGTGGCCACAGATACGCAGTATTTT. Protein sequence: CASSLIRVATDTQYF.

The rearrangement links TRBV27 to TRBJ2-1, with D unresolved. The CDR3 sequence is 15 residues long. V lost 3 bases and J 4 bases, leaving 13 bases between the germline ends. Per the germline V gene, CDR1 is MNHEY and CDR2 is SMNVEV (reference sequence). CDR3 loop: CASSFGFARYNEQFF. The CDR3 DNA reads as TGTGCCAGCAGTTTCGGATTTGCCCGATACAATGAGCAGTTCTTC.